These 20 T cell receptor beta chains originate from one sample sequenced in a study of cytomegalovirus exposure and HLA in healthy donors. In the PCR, 60 Vbeta and 13 Jbeta primers were used. The table came from immunoSEQ multiplex PCR; TCRdb's copy has only in-frame clones and leaves some out. This listing includes 150,000 to 200,000 clones. Input material: PBMCs. Source of these receptors: a man aged 25-45 years in good health and CMV-seronegative.

The rearrangement uses TRBV15 and TRBJ2-7, with TRBD1 as a possible D gene (5 bases). This CDR3 region has 14 residues. The V gene lost 6 bases and the J gene lost 2 bases, with 14 bases spanning the gap. Germline V gene lookup returns CDR1 LNHNV and CDR2 YYDKDF (reference sequence). The CDR3 DNA reads TGTGCCACCAGTAACCGAGGACAAACCTACGAGCAGTACTTC. Amino acid sequence: CATSNRGQTYEQYF. Full variable domain (rest looked up from reference TRBV15 and TRBJ2-7): DAMVIQNPRYQVTQFGKPVTLSCSQTLNHNVMYWYQQKSSQAPKLLFHYYDKDFNNEADTPDNFQSRRPNTSFCFLDIRSPGLGDTAMYLCATSNRGQTYEQYFGPGTRLTVT.

The V and J genes are TRBV2 and TRBJ2-5, with 8 bases lining up with TRBD1. V shed 7 bases, J shed 2 bases, and the junction held 3 bases outside the gene matches. The CDR3 extends over 13 amino acids. Germline CDR1 reads SNHLY; CDR2 reads FYNNEI. For the CDR3, the DNA is TGTGCCAGCACTAGGGACAGGCAAGAGACCCAGTACTTC. It yields the protein CASTRDRQETQYF.

V gene TRBV30 combines with J gene TRBJ1-1; D gene uncertain. Trimming stripped 5 bases from V and 2 bases from J, with 12 bases between. CDR1 is GTSNPN and CDR2 is SVGIG in the germline V gene (reference sequence). This CDR3 comprises 13 residues. The CDR3 nucleotides read TGTGCCTGGGCTAAGAACTTAAACACTGAAGCTTTCTTT. It translates to CAWAKNLNTEAFF.

This chain connects TRBV6-5 to TRBJ2-7, with 8 bases lining up with TRBD2. The CDR3 is 15 residues long. Germline-derived CDR1 and CDR2 are MNHEY and SVGAGI. The ends lost 0 bases at V and 6 bases at J; junction bases unmatched: 7. The CDR3 region has the DNA TGTGCCAGCAGTTACTCTTCGGGACTAGAGGGCGAGCAGTACTTC. It yields the protein CASSYSSGLEGEQYF.

The chain recombines TRBV7-9 with TRBJ2-4, with a tentative D call TRBD1 (6 bases). Trimming cost V 4 bases and J 8 bases, with 21 bases left between them. The germline V gene has CDR1 SEHNR and CDR2 FQNEAQ (reference sequence). CDR3 length: 16 residues. CDR3 coding DNA: TGTGCCAGCAGCTCCCTTTCTGGGGGCGCCGGGGACATTCAGTACTTC. Encoded protein: CASSSLSGGAGDIQYF.

The chain links TRBV5-4 to TRBJ2-7; unclear D gene. In germline, CDR1 is SGHNT, CDR2 YYREEE (reference sequence). The CDR3 totals 15 residues. The V end was cut by 0 bases, the J end by 2 bases, with 12 bases between. This chain's CDR3 is CASSLGSGLPYEQYF. The CDR3 bases are TGTGCCAGCAGCTTGGGGTCAGGCTTACCCTACGAGCAGTACTTC.

V and J are TRBV25-1 and TRBJ2-2; 13 bases map to TRBD2. The CDR3 is 16 residues long. The V and J ends lost 3 bases and 7 bases, in that order; junction bases with no gene match: 5. Per the germline V gene, CDR1 is MGHDK and CDR2 is SYGVNS. DNA of the CDR3: TGTGCCAGCAGTGATCCCAGGACTAGCGGGAGCGGGGAGCTGTTTTTT. As protein: CASSDPRTSGSGELFF.

The CDR3 nucleotides read TGTGCCAGCAGCCCAGGCTCGACAACGTACCAAGAGACCCAGTACTTC. As protein: CASSPGSTTYQETQYF. The genes are TRBV11-2 and TRBJ2-5; D is undetermined. Looked up from germline, CDR1 is SGHAT and CDR2 is FQNNGV. V was clipped by 5 bases and J by 0 bases, with 16 bases between them. The CDR3 contains 16 residues.

This chain uses TRBV28 with TRBJ1-5; 7 bases map to TRBD1. The CDR3 is 15 residues long. V trimming: 3 bases; J trimming: 1 base; junction bases outside the gene matches: 3. The V gene's germline CDR1 is MDHEN and CDR2 SYDVKM. The CDR3, as DNA: TGTGCCAGCAGTTTCTCGGGACAGAGCAATCAGCCCCAGCATTTT. Protein: CASSFSGQSNQPQHF.

The chain is built from TRBV6-1 and TRBJ2-1, with a tentative D call TRBD2 (6 bases). The CDR3 totals 14 residues. The germline CDR1 and CDR2 sequences are MNHNS and SASEGT. The V gene lost 8 bases and the J gene lost 10 bases, with 21 bases spanning the gap. CDR3 coding DNA: TGTGCCAGCGAACCACCAATAGGCGGGGAGGAGCAGTTCTTC. It specifies CASEPPIGGEEQFF.

The gene calls are TRBV10-1 and TRBJ2-5, with D maybe TRBD1 (7 bases). CDR3 length: 15 residues. Looked up from germline, CDR1 is WNHNN and CDR2 is SYGVQD (reference sequence). The ends were cut back, 2 bases at V and 0 bases at J, with 10 bases in the middle. The CDR3 nucleotides are TGCGCCAGCAGTGAGGCAGGGGGGTACCAAGAGACCCAGTACTTC. Protein: CASSEAGGYQETQYF.

V is TRBV7-9 and J is TRBJ1-2, with 7 bases lining up with TRBD1. CDR1 and CDR2 from the germline V gene are SEHNR and FQNEAQ (reference sequence). This CDR3 comprises 16 residues. V dropped 2 bases and J dropped 2; count of bases not matched to a gene: 8. The CDR3 nucleotides read TGTGCCAGCAGCTTACTAGGAGGGGGCGGGAACTATGGCTACACCTTC. Protein product: CASSLLGGGGNYGYTF.

The chain joins TRBV7-3 to TRBJ2-6, with D hard to call. This CDR3 is 17 amino acids long. V was cut by 3 bases and J by 0 bases, with 12 bases left in between. Looked up from germline, CDR1 is SGHTA and CDR2 is FQGTGA. CDR3 in amino acids: CASSFELRYSGANVLTF. In nucleotides, the CDR3 is TGTGCCAGCAGCTTTGAGTTGCGCTACTCTGGGGCCAACGTCCTGACTTTC.

The rearrangement joins TRBV6-5 to TRBJ2-1, with D perhaps matching TRBD2 (7 bases). Trimming removed 3 bases from V and 7 bases from J, with 16 bases in between. There are 15 residues in the CDR3. Germline loops: CDR1 MNHEY, CDR2 SVGAGI. CDR3 sequence: CASSYGQGRGNEQFF. CDR3 sequence (DNA): TGTGCCAGCAGTTATGGGCAGGGGAGGGGAAATGAGCAGTTCTTC.

V usage is TRBV6-1 and J usage is TRBJ2-2; 7 bases are shared with TRBD1. Germline CDR1 is MNHNS and CDR2 is SASEGT. This CDR3 comprises 14 residues. V shed 11 bases, J shed 6 bases, and the junction held 12 bases outside the gene matches. CDR3 residues: CALNRDRMSGELFF. CDR3 DNA sequence: TGTGCCCTCAACCGGGACAGAATGTCCGGGGAGCTGTTTTTT.

The chain is built from TRBV5-1 and TRBJ2-1; 7 nucleotides line up with TRBD1. The CDR3 consists of 14 residues. Germline V CDR1 and CDR2: SGHRS, YFSETQ. Unmatched junction bases numbered 3, after V lost 4 bases and J lost 2 bases. The CDR3 here is CASSTGTAYNEQFF. DNA for the CDR3: TGCGCCAGCAGCACCGGGACAGCCTACAATGAGCAGTTCTTC.

The chain is built from TRBV25-1 and TRBJ2-1, with 10 positions matching TRBD2. The CDR3 consists of 17 residues. The V gene end was trimmed by 4 bases and the J gene end by 1 base; junction bases not matched to a gene: 7. Germline V lookup: CDR1 MGHDK, CDR2 SYGVNS. The CDR3 DNA reads as TGTGCCAGCAGTGGCCGATCGACTAGCGGGTCCTACAATGAGCAGTTCTTC. Encoded protein: CASSGRSTSGSYNEQFF. The full variable domain, rest sourced from reference TRBV25-1 and TRBJ2-1, is EADIYQTPRYLVIGTGKKITLECSQTMGHDKMYWYQQDPGMELHLIHYSYGVNSTEKGDLSSESTVSRIRTEHFPLTLESARPSHTSQYLCASSGRSTSGSYNEQFFGPGTRLTVL.

The genes are TRBV28 and TRBJ2-2, with TRBD2 as a possible D gene (6 bases). The germline gives CDR1 MDHEN, CDR2 SYDVKM. The CDR3 sequence is 15 residues long. Trimming cost V 7 bases and J 5 bases, with 17 bases left between them. CDR3 in amino acids: CASTGGALGTGELFF. The CDR3, as DNA: TGTGCCAGCACCGGCGGGGCTTTAGGGACCGGGGAGCTGTTTTTT. Full variable domain (rest looked up from reference TRBV28 and TRBJ2-2): DVKVTQSSRYLVKRTGEKVFLECVQDMDHENMFWYRQDPGLGLRLIYFSYDVKMKEKGDIPEGYSVSREKKERFSLILESASTNQTSMYLCASTGGALGTGELFFGEGSRLTVL.

V and J are TRBV18 and TRBJ1-5; possibly TRBD1 for D (6 bases). This CDR3 is built from 15 residues. In germline, CDR1 is KGHSH, CDR2 LQKENI. Between the trimmed V and J ends, which lost 1 base and 11 bases, there was a span of 18 bases. DNA for the CDR3: TGTGCCAGCTCACCACGGGGCAGGGGTCCTATGACCCAGCATTTT. It specifies CASSPRGRGPMTQHF.

The chain carries TRBV5-1 and TRBJ2-1, with TRBD1 identical over 7 bases. CDR1 and CDR2 from the germline V gene are SGHRS and YFSETQ. The CDR3 runs 14 residues. Trimming took 0 bases from V and 7 from J; bases not matched to a gene: 4. The CDR3 reads CASSLGAGGNEQFF. The CDR3, as DNA: TGCGCCAGCAGCTTGGGGGCAGGGGGAAATGAGCAGTTCTTC.